This record covers a single T cell receptor beta chain. CDR1 and CDR2 (germline): MGHDK, SYGVNS. The CDR3 has 14 residues. The junction had 18 bases not matched to a gene; V was cut back by 11 bases and J by 9 bases. TCRdb ran MiXCR on the reads and lists one entry per CDR3 protein. The sample lists approximately 100,000 distinct CDR3 sequences; about a third were seen once. The sample comes from a study of type 1 regulatory T cells. Study summary: An in vitro protocol generated T-allo10, a Tr1-enriched, alloantigen-specific CD4 T cell product.

This TCR derives from a human donor in good health. Source material: CD4+ T cells, either the whole sample or a sorted fraction (not recorded which). This chain joins TRBV25-1 and TRBJ1-1, with 7 bases identical to TRBD1. As DNA, the CDR3 is TGTGCCTCCTTAGGGGCAGGGGGGACCTTTAAAGCTTTCTTT. Protein sequence: CASLGAGGTFKAFF.